The sequence of this T cell receptor (beta chain) was determined in a study of a mutant IDH1 vaccine in newly diagnosed glioma. The assay was immunoSEQ multiplex PCR, and TCRdb's table has in-frame clones only and misses some. This table has 20,000 or so clones, about four fifths appearing once. With regard to this clone: Its antigen is not known.

Time point denoted: week 47, end of study. One vaccine dose held 300 ug of mutant IDH1 20-mer peptide and came with topical imiquimod. The TCR originated in a man aged 35 to 55 with glioma. This specimen was PBMCs, taken from a glioma patient whose treatment included an IDH1 peptide vaccine.

The CDR3 DNA reads TGTGCCAGCAGCCCCTGGGACAGGGAAACCGGGGAGCTGTTTTTT. Its protein is CASSPWDRETGELFF. The J gene is TRBJ2-2, the V gene TRBV14; 9 positions match TRBD1. With V trimmed by 4 bases and J by 5 bases, 5 bases remained unmatched. The CDR3 runs to 15 residues. The germline gives CDR1 SGHDN, CDR2 FVKESK. Full variable domain (remainder filled in from reference TRBV14 and TRBJ2-2): EAGVTQFPSHSVIEKGQTVTLRCDPISGHDNLYWYRRVMGKEIKFLLHFVKESKQDESGMPNNRFLAERTGGTYSTLKVQPAELEDSGVYFCASSPWDRETGELFFGEGSRLTVL.